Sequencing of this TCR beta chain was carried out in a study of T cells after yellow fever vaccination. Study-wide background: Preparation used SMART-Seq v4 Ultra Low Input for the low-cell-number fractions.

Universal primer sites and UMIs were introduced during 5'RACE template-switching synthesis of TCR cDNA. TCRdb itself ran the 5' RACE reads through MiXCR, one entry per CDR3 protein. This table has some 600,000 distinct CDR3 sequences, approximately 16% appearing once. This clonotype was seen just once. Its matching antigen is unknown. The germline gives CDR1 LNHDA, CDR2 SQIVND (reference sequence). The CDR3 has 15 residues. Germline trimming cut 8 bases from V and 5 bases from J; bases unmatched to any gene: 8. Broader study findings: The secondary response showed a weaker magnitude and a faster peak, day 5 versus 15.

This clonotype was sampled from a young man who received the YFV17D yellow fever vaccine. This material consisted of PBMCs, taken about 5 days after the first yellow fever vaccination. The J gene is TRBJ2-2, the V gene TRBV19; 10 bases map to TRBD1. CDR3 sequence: CASRQGAGWTGELFF. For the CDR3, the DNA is TGTGCCAGTCGACAGGGGGCAGGCTGGACCGGGGAGCTGTTTTTT. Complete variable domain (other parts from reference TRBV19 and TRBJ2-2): DGGITQSPKYLFRKEGQNVTLSCEQNLNHDAMYWYRQDPGQGLRLIYYSQIVNDFQKGDIAEGYSVSREKKESFPLTVTSAQKNPTAFYLCASRQGAGWTGELFFGEGSRLTVL.